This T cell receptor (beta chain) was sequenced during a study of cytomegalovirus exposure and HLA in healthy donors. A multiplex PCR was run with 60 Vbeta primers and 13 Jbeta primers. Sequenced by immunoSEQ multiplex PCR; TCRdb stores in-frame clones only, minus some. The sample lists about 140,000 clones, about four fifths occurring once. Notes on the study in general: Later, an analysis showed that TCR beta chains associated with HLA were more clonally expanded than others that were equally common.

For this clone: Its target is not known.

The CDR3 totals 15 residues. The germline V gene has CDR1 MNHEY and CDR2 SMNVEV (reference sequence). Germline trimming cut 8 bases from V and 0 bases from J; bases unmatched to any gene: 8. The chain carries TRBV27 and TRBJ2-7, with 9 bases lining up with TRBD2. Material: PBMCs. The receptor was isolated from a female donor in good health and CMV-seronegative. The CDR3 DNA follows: TGTGCCAGCGGACCCGCGGGGGGGAGCTCCTACGAGCAGTACTTC. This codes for CASGPAGGSSYEQYF.